Below are 28 T cell receptor beta chains sequenced from a single sample in a study of lymphopenia after photon versus proton radiotherapy. The data were produced by immunoSEQ multiplex PCR, yet TCRdb's version contains in-frame clones alone and is incomplete. The data hold 20,000 to 25,000 clones, with around 85% observed a single time. The source material was peripheral blood, sampled from a patient treated with photon-based radiotherapy. The receptors derive from a man aged 60-69 years with pancreatic cancer.

The V call is TRBV7-6, the J call TRBJ2-7; TRBD1 or TRBD2 may be the D gene (5 bases each). This CDR3 comprises 15 residues. Germline V gene lookup returns CDR1 SGHVS and CDR2 FNYEAQ. V lost 8 bases to trimming and J lost 1 base, with 18 bases between them. The CDR3 spells CASSVGNGASYEQYF. The CDR3 bases are TGTGCCAGCTCTGTTGGTAACGGGGCGTCCTACGAGCAGTACTTC.

The chain has TRBV27 and TRBJ2-7, with D possibly called TRBD1 or TRBD2 (5 bases each). Germline CDR1 MNHEY, CDR2 SMNVEV (reference sequence). The V gene lost 6 bases and the J gene lost 2 bases, with 17 bases spanning the gap. The CDR3 consists of 15 residues. The CDR3 nucleotides are TGTGCCAGCAGGACTAACCGGGACCCTACCTACGAGCAGTACTTC. Its translation: CASRTNRDPTYEQYF.

This chain connects TRBV7-3 to TRBJ1-1; D is perhaps TRBD1 (5 bases). Germline V gene sequence: CDR1 SGHTA, CDR2 FQGTGA. This CDR3 has 12 residues. V lost 5 bases and J 8 bases, leaving 12 bases between the germline ends. The CDR3 sequence: CASSATGGEAFF. The CDR3 nucleotides are TGTGCCAGCAGCGCCACCGGGGGGGAAGCTTTCTTT.

This sequence joins TRBV13 and TRBJ2-6; a weak D match, TRBD2 (5 bases). Germline V gene sequence: CDR1 PRHDT, CDR2 FYEKMQ (reference sequence). The CDR3 has 17 residues. V lost 5 bases and J 4 bases, leaving 18 bases between the germline ends. The CDR3 bases are TGTGCCAGCAGCCTATCCATTGGCGGGTCGGGGGCCAACGTCCTGACTTTC. Translating gives CASSLSIGGSGANVLTF.

The chain couples TRBV5-1 to TRBJ2-7; 10 nucleotides match TRBD1. Trimming took 2 bases from V and 4 from J; bases not matched to a gene: 6. CDR1 SGHRS and CDR2 YFSETQ come from the germline V gene. The CDR3 totals 15 residues. CDR3 protein: CASSLGTGATYEQYF. CDR3 coding DNA: TGCGCCAGCAGCTTAGGGACAGGGGCGACTTACGAGCAGTACTTC.

This chain connects TRBV30 to TRBJ1-2; possibly TRBD1 for D (5 bases). Between the trimmed V and J ends, which lost 2 bases and 4 bases, there was a span of 8 bases. This CDR3 contains 12 residues. The germline V gene encodes CDR1 GTSNPN and CDR2 SVGIG (reference sequence). The chain's CDR3 is CAWSPQGYGYTF. DNA for the CDR3: TGTGCCTGGAGTCCCCAGGGCTATGGCTACACCTTC.

The chain is built from TRBV27 and TRBJ2-1; TRBD2 is a possible D gene (6 bases). V shed 3 bases and J shed 8 bases, with 17 bases lying between them. Germline V gene data show CDR1 as MNHEY and CDR2 as SMNVEV (reference sequence). This CDR3 contains 15 residues. The chain's CDR3 is CASSFRGLALDEQFF. CDR3 nucleotide sequence: TGTGCCAGCAGTTTTCGAGGCCTAGCGCTCGATGAGCAGTTCTTC.

The rearrangement joins TRBV6-4 to TRBJ1-1; D possibly corresponds to TRBD1 (6 bases). The CDR3 loop spans 16 amino acids. The germline gives CDR1 MRHNA, CDR2 SNTAGT. V was pared by 5 bases and J by 4 bases, with 20 bases between. The CDR3 region has the DNA TGTGCCAGCAGTTGGTGGGGGCGCTTAGACCCCACTGAAGCTTTCTTT. Translated, it gives CASSWWGRLDPTEAFF.

V is TRBV2 and J is TRBJ2-7; D not resolved. In germline, CDR1 is SNHLY, CDR2 FYNNEI. Trimming left V 0 bases short and J 6 bases short, with 9 bases between. The CDR3 extends over 13 amino acids. The CDR3, as DNA: TGTGCCAGCAGTGAAGCAATCATGGGCGAGCAGTACTTC. Its translation is CASSEAIMGEQYF.

V is TRBV6-5 and J is TRBJ1-1, with D possibly matching TRBD1 (5 bases). The V end was cut by 2 bases, the J end by 1 base, with 11 bases between. The V gene's germline CDR1 is MNHEY and CDR2 SVGAGI. This CDR3 contains 15 residues. In DNA, the CDR3 is TGTGCCAGCAGTTACACCGGGGGTGCGAACACTGAAGCTTTCTTT. Its translation: CASSYTGGANTEAFF.

The V call is TRBV25-1, the J call TRBJ2-7; D might be TRBD1 (6 bases). The V gene's germline CDR1 is MGHDK and CDR2 SYGVNS. This CDR3 spans 12 amino acids. V was cut by 5 bases and J by 6 bases, with 11 bases left in between. CDR3 sequence: CASSYRVGEQYF. Written as DNA, the CDR3 is TGTGCCAGCAGTTACAGGGTTGGCGAGCAGTACTTC.

The V and J genes are TRBV19 and TRBJ2-1, with TRBD1 matching 10 bases. The germline CDR1 and CDR2 sequences are LNHDA and SQIVND (reference sequence). The CDR3 contains 16 residues. V gave up 3 bases and J gave up 5 bases; unmatched junction bases: 7. The CDR3 nucleotides are TGTGCCAGTAGTATCGTAGGGACAGGGGACGACAATGAGCAGTTCTTC. Translating gives CASSIVGTGDDNEQFF.

For the CDR3, the DNA is TGTGCCAGCAGCTTGGGTGACAGATATAACTCGGCGTACTTC. Amino acid sequence: CASSLGDRYNSAYF. This chain connects TRBV5-8 to TRBJ2-7, with TRBD1 as a possible D gene (5 bases). The V and J ends lost 0 bases and 12 bases respectively, with 19 bases between them. Germline-derived CDR1 and CDR2 are SGHTS and YDEGEE. The CDR3 contains 14 residues.

This chain uses TRBV4-1 with TRBJ2-3; tentatively, D is TRBD2 (5 bases). CDR3 length: 15 amino acids. Per the germline V gene, CDR1 is MGHRA and CDR2 is YSYEKL. V was cut by 0 bases and J by 4 bases, with 11 bases left in between. The CDR3 nucleotides read TGCGCCAGCAGCCAAGAAGTAACGGGATCAGATACGCAGTATTTT. Protein sequence: CASSQEVTGSDTQYF.

The chain recombines TRBV30 with TRBJ1-2; D is undetermined. Trimming removed 1 base at V and 4 bases at J, with 4 bases between. Germline-derived CDR1 and CDR2 are GTSNPN and SVGIG (reference sequence). The CDR3 runs 11 residues. Here the CDR3 reads CAWSGGYGYTF. CDR3 bases: TGTGCCTGGAGTGGAGGCTATGGCTACACCTTC.

A note on this clone: The junction shows a germline mismatch at one end, possibly a read error. CDR3 in amino acids: CASSRRTVEDTQAFF. In DNA, the CDR3 is TGCGCCAGCAGCCGACGGACCGTAGAGGACACTCAAGCTTTCTTT. The genes are TRBV5-1 and TRBJ1-1; a possible D gene is TRBD1 (5 bases). The CDR3 has 15 amino acids. Germline V CDR1 and CDR2: SGHRS, YFSETQ. Filled out from reference TRBV5-1 and TRBJ1-1, the complete variable domain reads KAGVTQTPRYLIKTRGQQVTLSCSPISGHRSVSWYQQTPGQGLQFLFEYFSETQRNKGNFPGRFSGRQFSNSRSEMNVSTLELGDSALYLCASSRRTVEDTQAFFGQGTRLTVV.

V gene TRBV6-5 combines with J gene TRBJ2-2; 10 bases agree with TRBD1. CDR3 length equals 15 residues. V was clipped by 5 bases and J by 6 bases; unmatched bases: 6. Per the germline V gene, CDR1 is MNHEY and CDR2 is SVGAGI. CDR3 coding DNA: TGTGCCAGCAGTCCGGACAGGGGGGAGGCCGGGGAGCTGTTTTTT. It yields the protein CASSPDRGEAGELFF.

The chain joins TRBV2 to TRBJ1-4; D is undetermined. CDR1 is SNHLY, CDR2 FYNNEI, per germline. This CDR3 has 13 amino acids. V was pared by 1 base and J by 14 bases, with 14 bases between. CDR3 in amino acids: CASSEEVASRLFF. The CDR3 DNA reads TGTGCCAGCAGTGAAGAGGTCGCATCAAGGCTGTTTTTT.

The chain couples TRBV21-1 to TRBJ1-4. TRBV21-1 is a known pseudogene. The CDR3 consists of 14 residues. The CDR3 region has the DNA TGTGCCAGCACTTTAGTTGCAACTAATGAAAAACTGTTTTTT. Translating gives CASTLVATNEKLFF.

The V gene is TRBV27, the J gene TRBJ2-7, with 13 nucleotides matching TRBD2. The ends lost 5 bases at V and 2 bases at J; junction bases unmatched: 12. Germline CDR1 MNHEY, CDR2 SMNVEV (reference sequence). This CDR3 has 18 amino acids. The CDR3 DNA reads TGTGCCAGCAGTCCCAGCCAGACTAGCGGGGGGATAGCCTACGAGCAGTACTTC. It translates to CASSPSQTSGGIAYEQYF.

V and J are TRBV19 and TRBJ2-7; D is perhaps TRBD2 (6 bases). The CDR3 runs to 15 residues. In germline, CDR1 is LNHDA, CDR2 SQIVND (reference sequence). The V end lost 0 bases, the J end lost 7 bases, and 16 bases lay between the germline ends. The CDR3 nucleotides read TGTGCCAGTAGTATAGATGGGGTGTCCGGGGGAGAGCAGTACTTC. This gives the protein CASSIDGVSGGEQYF.

The chain joins TRBV27 to TRBJ1-1; 8 nucleotides agree with TRBD1. CDR1 and CDR2 from the germline V gene are MNHEY and SMNVEV (reference sequence). This CDR3 has 14 amino acids. V was pared by 2 bases and J by 5 bases, with 4 bases of the junction left unmatched. The CDR3 here is CASSLGQGRTEAFF. CDR3 coding DNA: TGTGCCAGCAGTTTAGGACAGGGTCGAACTGAAGCTTTCTTT.

This rearrangement joins TRBV7-6 to TRBJ1-1; no firm D call. Per the germline V gene, CDR1 is SGHVS and CDR2 is FNYEAQ. This CDR3 has 13 residues. Between the trimmed V and J ends, which lost 1 base and 1 base, there was a span of 4 bases. The CDR3 spells CASSLEPNTEAFF. For the CDR3, the DNA is TGTGCCAGCAGCTTAGAGCCGAACACTGAAGCTTTCTTT. The full variable domain, rest sourced from reference TRBV7-6 and TRBJ1-1, is GAGVSQSPRYKVTKRGQDVALRCDPISGHVSLYWYRQALGQGPEFLTYFNYEAQQDKSGLPNDRFSAERPEGSISTLTIQRTEQRDSAMYRCASSLEPNTEAFFGQGTRLTVV.

Worth noting for this clone: Other DNA sequences in this sample translate to the same CDR3. This chain joins TRBV5-6 and TRBJ2-3; D unresolved. Germline V lookup: CDR1 SGHDT, CDR2 YYEEEE. The V end lost 1 base, the J end lost 2 bases, and 2 bases lay between the germline ends. This CDR3 contains 12 residues. The CDR3 DNA reads as TGTGCCAGCAGCTTGAACACAGATACGCAGTATTTT. Translation gives CASSLNTDTQYF.

This clone was picked up one time. V usage is TRBV27 and J usage is TRBJ2-1; TRBD2 agrees at 10 bases. V dropped 2 bases and J dropped 4; count of bases not matched to a gene: 8. This CDR3 is built from 17 residues. Germline CDR1 is MNHEY and CDR2 is SMNVEV (reference sequence). The CDR3 DNA reads as TGTGCCAGCAGTTTACAATTACTAGCGGGGCTTTACAATGAGCAGTTCTTC. Residues: CASSLQLLAGLYNEQFF.

The chain uses TRBV7-2 and TRBJ1-3; D not resolved. CDR3 length: 15 residues. V was trimmed by 7 bases and J by 0 bases, leaving 13 bases between them. Per germline, CDR1 SGHTA and CDR2 FQGNSA. Here the CDR3 reads CASTLDGYSGNTIYF. In DNA form, the CDR3 reads TGTGCCAGCACCCTGGACGGATACTCTGGAAACACCATATATTTT.

The CDR3 DNA sequence: TGTGCCAGCAGCCCTTTACAGGGGTCCTTCGGTGGCTACACCTTC. This encodes CASSPLQGSFGGYTF. The chain carries TRBV5-4 and TRBJ1-2; 7 bases are a match to TRBD1. Germline CDR1 SGHNT, CDR2 YYREEE (reference sequence). This CDR3 has 15 amino acids. V shed 4 bases and J 7 bases; nucleotides not matched to a gene: 13.

CDR3 nucleotides: TGTGCCAGCAGTCGCGGACAGGGGGCTACCTCCGAGCAGTACTTC. This sequence encodes CASSRGQGATSEQYF. The chain couples TRBV11-3 to TRBJ2-7; 11 nucleotides match TRBD1. Per the germline V gene, CDR1 is SGHNT and CDR2 is YENEEA. J gave up 6 bases and V 6 bases, and 10 bases lay outside the gene matches. The CDR3 spans 15 residues.